This T cell receptor (beta chain) was identified during a study of blood T cell repertoires in COVID-19 (dated by TCRdb to about 2020). Turning to the overall study: Samples covering the acute and convalescent phases of COVID-19 were provided by collaborators in the United States, Italy and Spain. The repertoires were released in a freely available public database intended as a resource for research on the immune response to SARS-CoV-2. The samples were drawn from two sources: the first 160 participants of the ongoing ImmuneRACE study, and 1,000 to 1,500 subjects contributed by 6 global collaborators. Deeply sampled blood TCRbeta repertoires from subjects exposed to, actively infected with, or recovered from COVID-19 were included in the dataset. A de-identified subject ID, COVID-19 status, age in years and sex were almost always included in the sample metadata. Where available, HLA class I and class II types were obtained from metadata supplied by the sample provider rather than from assay-based typing. The prospective study material was composed of cDNA or gDNA derived from T cells, B-cell-depleted T cells, or PBMCs. What the authors observed across the whole study: The quantity of clinical and demographic metadata differed by source and by participant and was supplied without curation.

From the cysteine through the phenylalanine, the CDR3 covers 17 amino acids. The CDR3 DNA has 51 bases and is translated from base 1. Via the germline V gene (reference sequence), CDR1 is SGHNT and CDR2 YYREEE. The germline V end is reduced by 5 bases and the J end by 6 bases; junction bases left unmatched: 10. Points on this clone: What this receptor recognizes is not known. No base-level quality is on record; no much larger clone is a single base apart.

The immunoSEQ Assay, a bias-controlled multiplex PCR, was used to amplify TCRbeta CDR3 regions from genomic DNA. The paper's processing steps were these. Nucleated cell counts per sample were estimated from amplification of reference gene primers within the assay. To quantify the absolute abundance of each unique TCRbeta CDR3 rearrangement, sequence reads were collapsed and filtered. Productive Simpson clonality was computed per sample as the square root of Simpson's diversity index over productive rearrangements. Held by TCRdb, this immuneACCESS table contains in-frame sequences only and omits some clones. Under half of the omission traces to an unresolved V gene where checked; the cause of the rest is unknown. The DNA gave D and trimming, while V, J and clone size come from that table. The sample table records over 250,000 clones; under 90% of these occur just once. Around 2% of the sample is taken by the ten largest.

Collaborating institutions collected whole blood in K2EDTA tubes following their own protocols. For TCRbeta analysis, collaborators shipped samples as frozen whole blood, isolated PBMCs, or DNA extracted from either of those sample types. The chain is assembled from TRBV5-4 and TRBJ1-6; 11 central bases correspond to TRBD1. The receptor's source is a man aged 50-59 years with acute or convalescent COVID-19. The sample comprised peripheral blood. CDR3 region: CASREGTGGRANSPLHF. Here is the DNA: TGTGCCAGCAGGGAGGGGACAGGGGGGAGGGCTAATTCACCCCTCCACTTT.